This is a list of T cell receptor beta chains from one sample in a study of spatial heterogeneity in lung cancer. TCRdb recomputed calls from the 5' RACE reads with MiXCR, one row per CDR3 protein. The sample consists of under 15,000 distinct CDR3 sequences, approximately 4% of them appearing once. Sequencing used PBMCs, obtained at surgery. The receptors come from a male donor with early-stage non-small cell lung cancer. Each CDR3 is given with its conserved first and last residue. D genes are given only for firm matches. Not all rows give a size; the values are once, few, many and, for expanded clones, a class.

J | size | V | D | CDR3 | DNA
TRBJ2-7 | few | TRBV5-6 | - | CASSSSGLSYEQYF | TGTGCCAGCAGCTCCTCGGGCCTCTCCTACGAGCAGTACTTC
TRBJ2-2 | many | TRBV5-4 | - | CASSLGPGELFF | TGTGCCAGCAGCTTGGGGCCCGGGGAGCTGTTTTTT
TRBJ1-1 | many | TRBV2 | - | CASSELIRGAEAFF | TGTGCCAGCAGTGAGCTAATCAGGGGTGCTGAAGCTTTCTTT
TRBJ2-2 | many | TRBV6-2/TRBV6-3 | TRBD1 | CASSYSPGTGFTGELFF | TGTGCCAGCAGTTACTCACCCGGGACAGGGTTCACCGGGGAGCTGTTTTTT
TRBJ2-1 | medium-sized | TRBV7-9 | TRBD2 | CASTPSGSEQFF | TGTGCCAGCACCCCTAGCGGGAGTGAGCAGTTCTTC
TRBJ1-5 | many | TRBV28 | - | CASSLVDNQPQHF | TGTGCCAGCAGTTTGGTTGACAATCAGCCCCAGCATTTT
TRBJ2-7 | many | TRBV12-3/TRBV12-4 | - | CASSPSSYEQYF | TGTGCCAGCAGCCCCAGCTCCTACGAGCAGTACTTC
TRBJ2-2 | many | TRBV9 | - | CASSRGAANTGELFF | TGTGCCAGCAGCCGGGGGGCGGCGAACACCGGGGAGCTGTTTTTT
TRBJ2-7 | many | TRBV12-3/TRBV12-4 | TRBD2 | CASSPLAGGVGEQYF | TGTGCCAGCAGCCCACTAGCGGGAGGCGTTGGCGAGCAGTACTTC
TRBJ1-1 | many | TRBV3-1 | TRBD1 | CASSRRAGGGPEAFF | TGTGCCAGCAGCCGAAGGGCAGGGGGCGGCCCTGAAGCTTTCTTT
TRBJ1-2 | many | TRBV28 | TRBD1 | CASITDRGVYGYTF | TGTGCCAGCATTACGGACAGGGGCGTTTATGGCTACACCTTC
TRBJ2-3 | many | TRBV5-4 | - | CASSSLTQGTDTQYF | TGTGCCAGCTCCTCTCTAACCCAGGGCACAGATACGCAGTATTTT
TRBJ2-1 | many | TRBV7-9 | TRBD2 | CASSHTSGRADEQFF | TGTGCCAGCAGCCACACTAGCGGGAGGGCGGATGAGCAGTTCTTC
TRBJ2-3 | many | TRBV7-3 | - | CASSTRRGDTQYF | TGTGCCAGCAGCACCCGGAGGGGAGATACGCAGTATTTT
TRBJ1-5 | many | TRBV19 | - | CASSILGDGGSNQPQHF | TGTGCCAGTAGTATATTGGGGGACGGGGGGAGCAATCAGCCCCAGCATTTT
TRBJ1-5 | many | TRBV20-1 | - | CSARAGMDQPQHF | TGCAGTGCTAGAGCAGGAATGGATCAGCCCCAGCATTTT
TRBJ1-5 | many | TRBV12-3/TRBV12-4 | TRBD1 | CASSLSRGPQPQHF | TGTGCCAGCAGTTTATCCAGGGGGCCTCAGCCTCAGCATTTT
TRBJ1-1 | many | TRBV6-5 | - | CASSYSNQREAFF | TGTGCCAGCAGTTACTCGAACCAGCGTGAAGCTTTCTTT
TRBJ2-7 | many | TRBV20-1 | TRBD1 | CSAPGQGAAEQYF | TGCAGTGCCCCTGGACAGGGGGCGGCCGAGCAGTACTTC
TRBJ2-7 | many | TRBV7-9 | - | CASSTGQDWEQYF | TGTGCCAGCAGCACAGGACAAGACTGGGAGCAGTACTTC
TRBJ2-7 | - | TRBV20-1 | - | CSARDWGTLYEQYF | TGCAGTGCTAGAGATTGGGGGACCCTCTACGAGCAGTACTTC
TRBJ1-3 | many | TRBV7-9 | - | CASSLLRRSGNTIYF | TGTGCCAGCAGTCTGCTTCGGAGGTCTGGAAACACCATATATTTT
TRBJ2-2 | many | TRBV14 | TRBD2 | CASSQDYLAATGELFF | TGTGCCAGCAGCCAAGATTACCTAGCGGCCACCGGGGAGCTGTTTTTT
TRBJ2-7 | many | TRBV7-9 | TRBD2 | CASSSGLAGGRGGSYLEQYF | TGTGCCAGCAGCTCCGGACTAGCGGGAGGCCGAGGGGGCTCCTACTTGGAGCAGTACTTC
TRBJ1-6 | many | TRBV20-1 | - | CSAHGGNSPLHF | TGCAGTGCCCACGGAGGTAATTCACCCCTCCACTTT
TRBJ2-4 | - | TRBV7-2 | TRBD2 | CASSLAGTSGRTKNIQYF | TGTGCCAGCAGCTTAGCGGGGACTAGCGGGAGAACCAAAAACATTCAGTACTTC
TRBJ2-7 | many | TRBV2 | - | CASSVEYEQYF | TGTGCCAGCAGTGTAGAATACGAGCAGTACTTC
TRBJ2-2 | many | TRBV7-9 | - | CASSLARNTGELFF | TGTGCCAGCAGCCTAGCGCGAAACACCGGGGAGCTGTTTTTT
TRBJ2-2 | many | TRBV20-1 | - | CSARDGSRYTGELFF | TGCAGTGCTAGAGATGGTAGCCGATACACCGGGGAGCTGTTTTTT
TRBJ2-7 | many | TRBV11-3 | TRBD2 | CASSPGLAGEQYF | TGTGCCAGCAGCCCGGGACTAGCGGGGGAGCAGTACTTC
TRBJ1-5 | many | TRBV5-1 | - | CASSLGAGLDQPQHF | TGCGCCAGCAGCTTGGGAGCAGGGTTGGATCAGCCCCAGCATTTT
TRBJ2-7 | - | TRBV2 | - | CASGRRSYEQYF | TGTGCCTCCGGGCGGCGGTCCTACGAGCAGTACTTC
TRBJ2-1 | many | TRBV6-5 | TRBD2 | CASRLAGGSSYNEQFF | TGTGCCAGCAGACTAGCGGGAGGGAGCTCCTACAATGAGCAGTTCTTC
TRBJ2-3 | - | TRBV28 | TRBD2 | CASSLGLLAGPSTDTQYF | TGTGCCAGCAGTTTGGGACTACTAGCGGGCCCTAGCACAGATACGCAGTATTTT
TRBJ2-1 | many | TRBV4-3 | - | CASSQRWGGTLREQFF | TGCGCCAGCAGCCAACGGTGGGGCGGGACCCTTCGCGAGCAGTTCTTC
TRBJ2-7 | large | TRBV5-4 | TRBD1 | CASSSRTGVSYEQYF | TGTGCCAGCAGCTCGAGGACAGGGGTGAGTTACGAGCAGTACTTC
TRBJ2-2 | many | TRBV5-1 | - | CASSLVTGLTGELFF | TGCGCCAGCAGCTTGGTAACAGGTCTCACCGGGGAGCTGTTTTTT
TRBJ1-3 | many | TRBV7-9 | - | CASSLASFGNTIYF | TGTGCCAGCAGCTTAGCCAGCTTTGGAAACACCATATATTTT
TRBJ2-1 | - | TRBV6-2/TRBV6-3 | - | CASSYVWGLSSYNEQFF | TGTGCCAGCAGTTATGTTTGGGGCCTTAGCTCCTACAATGAGCAGTTCTTC
TRBJ2-1 | many | TRBV10-3 | - | CAIGNNEQFF | TGTGCCATCGGAAACAATGAGCAGTTCTTC
TRBJ2-3 | many | TRBV24-1 | TRBD2 | CATSDPETSASTDTQYF | TGTGCCACCAGTGACCCCGAGACTAGCGCAAGCACAGATACGCAGTATTTT
TRBJ2-7 | many | TRBV7-2 | TRBD2 | CASSGRLAGDNEQYF | TGTGCCAGCAGCGGAAGACTAGCGGGAGACAACGAGCAGTACTTC
TRBJ1-3 | many | TRBV25-1 | - | CASSDTGTGNTIYF | TGTGCCAGCAGTGATACAGGGACTGGAAACACCATATATTTT
TRBJ2-1 | many | TRBV7-2 | TRBD1 | CASSLGQYNEQFF | TGTGCCAGCAGCTTGGGACAGTACAATGAGCAGTTCTTC
TRBJ1-2 | many | TRBV6-2/TRBV6-3 | - | CASSQTENYGYTF | TGTGCCAGCAGTCAGACAGAAAACTATGGCTACACCTTC
TRBJ2-1 | many | TRBV12-3/TRBV12-4 | TRBD1 | CASSTGQINNEQFF | TGTGCCAGCAGTACGGGACAGATAAACAATGAGCAGTTCTTC
TRBJ2-7 | many | TRBV15 | - | CATSREGESYEQYF | TGTGCCACCAGCAGAGAGGGAGAGAGCTACGAGCAGTACTTC
TRBJ2-1 | many | TRBV4-1 | TRBD1 | CASSQDPRQGAGEQFF | TGCGCCAGCAGCCAAGATCCGAGACAGGGGGCAGGTGAGCAGTTCTTC
TRBJ2-2 | many | TRBV3-1 | TRBD1 | CASSQQGAGELFF | TGTGCCAGCAGCCAACAGGGGGCCGGGGAGCTGTTTTTT
TRBJ2-2 | many | TRBV5-1 | - | CASSLTGQRSTGELFF | TGCGCCAGCAGCTTGACTGGACAGAGAAGCACCGGGGAGCTGTTTTTT
TRBJ2-3 | many | TRBV12-3/TRBV12-4 | - | CASSLEAAQYF | TGTGCCAGCAGTTTGGAGGCCGCGCAGTATTTT
TRBJ2-2 | many | TRBV7-6 | TRBD1 | CASSPGQGGTGELFF | TGTGCCAGCAGCCCAGGACAGGGTGGCACCGGGGAGCTGTTTTTT
TRBJ2-3 | many | TRBV20-1 | TRBD2 | CSATGIAGYSSTDTQYF | TGCAGTGCTACCGGTATAGCGGGATATTCTAGCACAGATACGCAGTATTTT
TRBJ1-1 | many | TRBV4-1 | - | CASSQDMRGGLEDTEAFF | TGCGCCAGCAGCCAAGACATGAGAGGGGGGCTTGAGGACACTGAAGCTTTCTTT
TRBJ2-1 | - | TRBV5-1 | - | CASSLDATPYNEQFF | TGCGCCAGCAGCTTGGACGCGACCCCTTACAATGAGCAGTTCTTC
TRBJ2-2 | many | TRBV24-1 | - | CATTENANTGELFF | TGTGCCACCACGGAGAACGCGAACACCGGGGAGCTGTTTTTT
TRBJ2-7 | many | TRBV7-7 | TRBD2 | CASSLGLADSYEQYF | TGTGCTAGCAGCCTCGGACTAGCGGACTCCTACGAGCAGTACTTC
TRBJ2-1 | many | TRBV20-1 | TRBD1 | CSATKGQGANEQFF | TGCAGTGCTACCAAGGGACAGGGGGCCAATGAGCAGTTCTTC
TRBJ2-1 | few | TRBV5-1 | - | CASSPRPSFENEQFF | TGCGCCAGCAGCCCCCGTCCTAGTTTCGAAAATGAGCAGTTCTTC
TRBJ2-1 | many | TRBV7-2 | - | CASSLVAREQFF | TGTGCCAGCAGCTTAGTCGCACGCGAGCAGTTCTTC